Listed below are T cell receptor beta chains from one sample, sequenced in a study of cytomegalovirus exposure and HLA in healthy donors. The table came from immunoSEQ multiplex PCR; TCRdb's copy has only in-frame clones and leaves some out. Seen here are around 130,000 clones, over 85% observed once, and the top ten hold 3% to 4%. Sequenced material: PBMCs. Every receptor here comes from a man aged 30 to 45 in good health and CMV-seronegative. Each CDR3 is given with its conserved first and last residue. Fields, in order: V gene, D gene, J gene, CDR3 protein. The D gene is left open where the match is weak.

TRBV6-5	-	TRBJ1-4	CASRWRGGEKLFF
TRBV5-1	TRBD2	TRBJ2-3	CASSRAGTSPRDTQYF
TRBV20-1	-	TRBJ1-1	CSASVYTEAFF
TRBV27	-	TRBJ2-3	CASSFREDLTDTQYF
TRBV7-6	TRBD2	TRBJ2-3	CASSPFSLAGSTDTQYF
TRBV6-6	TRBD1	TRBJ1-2	CASTRDSANYGYTF
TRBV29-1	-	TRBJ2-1	CSVVGGHDNEQFF
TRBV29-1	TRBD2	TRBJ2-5	CSVPLAGVETQYF
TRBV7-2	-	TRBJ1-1	CASSLDTLGAFF
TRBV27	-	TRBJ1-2	CASSRPPPGNYGYTF
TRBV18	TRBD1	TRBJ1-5	CASSPPGTGDQPQHF
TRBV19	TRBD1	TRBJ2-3	CASSTQQGGATDTQYF
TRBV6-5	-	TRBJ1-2	CASGHRTDNGGYTF
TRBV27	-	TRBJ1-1	CASSLSLEGNTEAFF
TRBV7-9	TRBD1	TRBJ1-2	CASSYRDRGGISYGYTF
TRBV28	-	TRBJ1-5	CASGGWTKHF
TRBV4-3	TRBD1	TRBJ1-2	CASSQGDRVDYGYTF
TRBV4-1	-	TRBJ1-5	CASSQDSVYSNQPQHF
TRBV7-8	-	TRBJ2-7	CASSLAQFPGSIHEQYF
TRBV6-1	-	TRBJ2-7	CASSVGGGPSYEQYF
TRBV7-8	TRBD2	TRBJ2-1	CASSLVRAGGLNEQFF
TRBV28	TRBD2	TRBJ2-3	CASSFDGGAVPDTQYF
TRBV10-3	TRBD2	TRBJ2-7	CAISESGLAGGGYEQYF
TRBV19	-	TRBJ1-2	CASSPGGSAGYTF
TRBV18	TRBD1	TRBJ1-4	CASSLTGTNEKLFF
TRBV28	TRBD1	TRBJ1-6	CASSFVGDRGRFNSPLHF
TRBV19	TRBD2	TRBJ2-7	CASSMLAGYEQYF
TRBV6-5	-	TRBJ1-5	CASSPGHYSNQPQHF
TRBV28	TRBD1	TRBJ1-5	CASSLWTGGGNQPQHF
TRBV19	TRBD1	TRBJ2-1	CARGARGQYYNEQFF
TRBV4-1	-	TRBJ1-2	CASSQEGGAYGYTF
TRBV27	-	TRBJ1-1	CASSPHTGIAEAFF
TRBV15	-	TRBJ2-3	CATSTNPGVPLDTQYF
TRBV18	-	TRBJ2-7	CASSHRAGEQYF
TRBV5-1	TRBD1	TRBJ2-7	CASSSGTGDYEQYF
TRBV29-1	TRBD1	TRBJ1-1	CSDRDSLNTEAFF
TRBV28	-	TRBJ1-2	CASSLFAGQDYGYTF
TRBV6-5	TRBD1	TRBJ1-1	CASRGQGVNTEAFF
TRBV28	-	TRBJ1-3	CASSTPRGSSSGNTIYF
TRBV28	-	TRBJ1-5	CASSFSGRRGDQPQHF
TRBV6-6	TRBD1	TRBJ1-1	CASSRQGAPTEAFF
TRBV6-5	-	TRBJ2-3	CASSYTGTDTQYF
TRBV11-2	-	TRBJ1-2	CASSLDPGFYGYTF
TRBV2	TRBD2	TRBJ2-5	CASKGGGAAETQYF
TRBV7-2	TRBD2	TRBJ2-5	CASSRTSGAKETQYF